This entry describes one T cell receptor beta chain. The sample is drawn from a study of control samples from healthy donors and cancer patients. The V end lost 5 bases, the J end lost 2 bases, and 15 bases lay between the germline ends. In germline, CDR1 is LGHNA, CDR2 YSLEER. The CDR3 is made up of 15 amino acids. Sequencing was performed with immunoSEQ multiplex PCR; in TCRdb, only in-frame clones are kept and a portion is missing. This sample yields 150,000 or so clones, of which about 90% are seen a single time; less than 8.5% belongs to the top ten. The receptor's source is a man aged 18 to 35 in good health. The chain employs TRBV4-3 and TRBJ1-1; D is possibly TRBD1 (5 bases). Material: blood. Here the CDR3 DNA reads TGCGCCAGCAGCTCACACCAAGGGGATAACACTGAAGCTTTCTTT. Protein product: CASSSHQGDNTEAFF.